Here is one TCR beta chain with its context. Its antigen is unidentified. The test was conducted at deep level. The table came from immunoSEQ multiplex PCR; TCRdb's copy has only in-frame clones and leaves some out. The sample includes some 2,100,000 clones, 90% to 97% of them seen just once. The CDR3 runs to 15 residues. Germline loops: CDR1 SGHNT, CDR2 YYREEE (reference sequence). Trimming cost V 0 bases and J 2 bases, with 12 bases left between them. The sample is drawn from a study of shared clonotypes between healthy human individuals. About the research overall: Used for every donor were three CD4 naive, three CD4 memory, two CD8 naive and one CD8 memory plate. General study points: What limited the represented genetic and exposure-history diversity was the small number of donors.

CD4+ cells were split into CD45RA+ naive and CD45RA-negative memory subsets. The genes are TRBV5-4 and TRBJ2-7; maybe TRBD2 (6 bases). The sequenced sample consisted of naive CD4+ T cells sorted from blood. Stated subset: CD45RA+ positively selected. This TCR was sampled from a man aged 18 to 29 in good health. The CDR3 bases are TGTGCCAGCAGCTTGGCCGAAACGGGAGCCTACGAGCAGTACTTC. Translation gives CASSLAETGAYEQYF. Supplemented by reference TRBV5-4 and TRBJ2-7, the full variable domain reads ETGVTQSPTHLIKTRGQQVTLRCSSQSGHNTVSWYQQALGQGPQFIFQYYREEENGRGNFPPRFSGLQFPNYSSELNVNALELDDSALYLCASSLAETGAYEQYFGPGTRLTVT.